This TCR beta chain comes out of a study of T cells in localized non-small cell lung cancer. General study points: Uninvolved adjacent lung had the highest recorded T cell clonality, with tumor below it. Researchers found a median approximately 55 of the top 100 tumor clones in adjacent lung.

With regard to this clone: Antigen: not known.

Germline CDR1 GTSNPN, CDR2 SVGIG (reference sequence). CDR3 length: 13 residues. V was trimmed by 5 bases and J by 3 bases, leaving 13 bases between them. TCRdb's copy holds only in-frame clones and misses some; the assay was immunoSEQ multiplex PCR. This repertoire shows 15,000 to 18,000 clones, around 87% found once; its top ten account for 27%. The source of this sequence is a male donor at least 60 years old with stage II lung adenocarcinoma. The rearrangement joins TRBV30 to TRBJ1-2, with D possibly matching TRBD1 (5 bases). The specimen comprised peripheral blood mononuclear cells, sampled before any cancer treatment. This chain's CDR3 is CAWGIREDYGYTF. CDR3 bases: TGTGCCTGGGGGATCAGGGAGGACTATGGCTACACCTTC.